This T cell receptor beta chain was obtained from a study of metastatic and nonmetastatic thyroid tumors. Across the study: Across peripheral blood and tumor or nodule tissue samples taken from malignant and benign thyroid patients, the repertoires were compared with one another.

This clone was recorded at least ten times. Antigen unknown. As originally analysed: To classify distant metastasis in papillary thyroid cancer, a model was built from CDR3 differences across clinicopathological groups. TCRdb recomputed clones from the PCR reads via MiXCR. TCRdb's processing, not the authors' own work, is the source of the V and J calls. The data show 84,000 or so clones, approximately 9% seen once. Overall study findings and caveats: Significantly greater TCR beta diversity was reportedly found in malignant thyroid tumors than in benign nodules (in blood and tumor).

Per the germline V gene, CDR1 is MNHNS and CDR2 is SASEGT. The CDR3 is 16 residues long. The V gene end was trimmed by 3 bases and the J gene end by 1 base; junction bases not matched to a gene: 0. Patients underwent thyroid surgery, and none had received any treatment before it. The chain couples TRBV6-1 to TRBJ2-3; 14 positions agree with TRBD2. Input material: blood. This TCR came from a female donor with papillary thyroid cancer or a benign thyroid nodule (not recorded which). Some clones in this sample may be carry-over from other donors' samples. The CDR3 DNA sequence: TGTGCCAGCAGTGAGGGACTAGCGGGAGGCACAGATACGCAGTATTTT. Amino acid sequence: CASSEGLAGGTDTQYF.